These T cell receptor beta chains were read from a single sample in a study of beta chain features in type 1 diabetes. Only in-frame clones appear in the TCRdb table, and some are missing; sequencing was by immunoSEQ multiplex PCR. The sample consists of over 350,000 clones, more than 12% of them appearing once. The source material was naive CD4+ T cells from blood. All receptors derive from a woman aged 18 to 35 in good health. Both conserved end residues are part of each CDR3. Part of the rows lack a size; the others show once, few, many or a class for expanded clones.

V: TRBV28; J: TRBJ2-2; size: -; CDR3: CASFRDTNTGELFF
V: TRBV7-3; J: TRBJ2-3; size: -; CDR3: CASSSLGGRADTQYF
V: TRBV6-1; J: TRBJ2-1; size: -; CDR3: CASRAGLAGGNEQFF
V: TRBV7-2; J: TRBJ2-7; size: few; CDR3: CASSLELAGDEYF
V: TRBV6-5; J: TRBJ2-4; size: few; CDR3: CASSPRDLAKNIQYF
V: TRBV11-2; J: TRBJ2-2; size: few; CDR3: CASIPAGVVGELFF
V: TRBV29-1; J: TRBJ2-2; size: few; CDR3: CSVEWGRGTGELFF
V: TRBV29-1; J: TRBJ2-2; size: -; CDR3: CSAWTGGSGELFF
V: TRBV6-1; J: TRBJ1-5; size: few; CDR3: CASSEASNSNQPQHF
V: TRBV11-3; J: TRBJ1-1; size: -; CDR3: CASSLGGGLGAFF
V: TRBV29-1; J: TRBJ2-7; size: -; CDR3: CSGETSGTMEQYF
V: TRBV19; J: TRBJ2-7; size: -; CDR3: CASSAPGTGIFGEQYF
V: TRBV29-1; J: TRBJ2-7; size: -; CDR3: CSAQRGSYEQYF
V: TRBV7-9; J: TRBJ2-4; size: few; CDR3: CASSLAKSGQAQNIQYF
V: TRBV29-1; J: TRBJ1-1; size: few; CDR3: CSVARAFF
V: TRBV5-1; J: TRBJ2-1; size: few; CDR3: CASSHTPGINEQFF